These T cell receptor delta chains were read from a single sample in a study of Vδ1+ human thymocytes. TCRdb called clones anew from the multiplex PCR reads with CATT. The table shows tens of thousands of delta-chain clones, with roughly 15% occurring only once. What was sequenced was Vdelta1+ gamma-delta thymocytes from the thymus. The receptors here all came from a boy in the first two years of life who had congenital heart surgery. The CDR3 runs from the conserved cysteine through the conserved F or W. A D gene is named only where the DNA matches it firmly. Expanded clones get a size class; other rows say once, few or many, or leave the size out.

D gene	V gene	J gene	clone size	CDR3 DNA	CDR3 protein
NA	TRDV1	TRDJ1	NA	TGTGCTCTTGGGGACTCAGCGGCACTACCCCTACTGGTTGATAAACTCATCTTT	CALGDSAALPLLVDKLIF
NA	TRDV1	TRDJ2	few	TGTGCTCTTGGGAAGAATCCGACAGCACAACTCTTCTTT	CALGKNPTAQLFF
NA	TRDV1	TRDJ1	NA	TGTGCTCTTGGGGAACTAGCCCCCACCTACACGTCGATCCCTTTCCCCTTTTACACCGATAAACTCATCTTT	CALGELAPTYTSIPFPFYTDKLIF
TRDD3	TRDV1	TRDJ1	NA	TGTGCTCTTGGGGAACTACCCGTACTGGGGGAACTCATCTTT	CALGELPVLGELIF
TRDD3	TRDV1	TRDJ1	few	TGTGCTCTTGGGGAACTATACCAACGGGTGACTGTACTGGGGACCCAGTACACCGATAAACTCATCTTT	CALGELYQRVTVLGTQYTDKLIF
NA	TRDV1	TRDJ1	NA	TGTGCTCTTGGGGATACGCGAAGCGATAAACTCATCTTT	CALGDTRSDKLIF
TRDD3	TRDV1	TRDJ1	NA	TGTGCTCTTGGGGAACTATCGGAGAGTGTCCGGGGTACTGGGGGATACGGGTACACCGATAAACTCATCTTT	CALGELSESVRGTGGYGYTDKLIF
TRDD3	TRDV1	TRDJ1	few	TGTGCTCTTGGGGAAGGCGCGTACTGGGGACCGTCGGCGTCCACCGATAAACTCATCTTT	CALGEGAYWGPSASTDKLIF
NA	TRAV29/DV5	TRDJ1	once	NA	CSVLLCRSSATGLTTRLIF
NA	TRDV1	TRDJ1	NA	TGTGCTCTTGGGGAACGCAGGTCCTACACCGATAAACTCATCTTT	CALGERRSYTDKLIF
NA	TRDV1	TRDJ1	once	TGTGCTCTTGGGGAACTTCCGGCCGACTGGAGTGAGGAGGGAGGACTCATCTTT	CALGELPADWSEEGGLIF
TRDD3	TRDV1	TRDJ1	NA	TGTGCTCTTGGGGAACTCAGGGGCACTGGGGGATACGACCCCACCGATAAACTCATCTTT	CALGELRGTGGYDPTDKLIF
NA	TRDV1	TRDJ1	NA	TGTGCTCTTGGGGAACGGGACTGGGAGTACACCGATAAACTCATCTTT	CALGERDWEYTDKLIF
TRDD3	TRDV1	TRDJ1	NA	TGTGCTCTTGGGGAAAGAACCCCGCTACGAACGCTCAACTTGGGGGATTTCACCGATAAACTCATCTTT	CALGERTPLRTLNLGDFTDKLIF
NA	TRDV1	TRDJ1	NA	TGTGCTCTTGGGGACGGGGGGCCTACGCACCACACCGATAAACTCATCTTT	CALGDGGPTHHTDKLIF
NA	TRDV1	TRDJ1	few	TGTGCTCTTGGGGAGCCAGTACGTTTCTGGGCTCTCACCGATAAACTCATCTTT	CALGEPVRFWALTDKLIF
TRDD3	TRDV1	TRDJ1	few	TGTGCTCTTGGGGACACGGTCTACCCACTGGGGGTTGGGGCCGATAAACTCATCTTT	CALGDTVYPLGVGADKLIF
NA	TRDV1	TRDJ1	few	TGTGCTCTTGGGGAACCCATGGCCCACACCGATAAACTCATCTTT	CALGEPMAHTDKLIF
NA	TRDV1	TRDJ1	few	TGTGCTCTTGGTTCCTACACCAGCTCGAGGGATACCCGTTATAAACTCATCTTT	CALGSYTSSRDTRYKLIF
TRDD2	TRDV1	TRDJ2	NA	TGTGCTCTTGGGCCCCAAGGCATTCCCCGTTCCTACGCTTACCCGACAGCACAACTCTTCTTT	CALGPQGIPRSYAYPTAQLFF
TRDD3	TRDV1	TRDJ1	few	TGTGCTCTTGGGGAGAGCTTCCTTCCCCTACTGGGGGATAAAAGGGGGTACACCGATAAACTCATCTTT	CALGESFLPLLGDKRGYTDKLIF
NA	TRDV1	TRDJ1	NA	TGTGCTCTTGGGGAAGCTTCCCGCCGGGGGAGGGTGTACACCGATAAACTCATCTTT	CALGEASRRGRVYTDKLIF
TRDD3	TRDV1	TRDJ1	NA	TGTGCTCTTGGAGTTGGTGGTTTCCTACGTCAAACTGGGGGAAAAAACACCGATAAACTCATCTTT	CALGVGGFLRQTGGKNTDKLIF
NA	TRDV1	TRDJ1	NA	TGTGCTCTTACTAAGGGTCCTACCCCAAAGTACACCGATAAACTCATCTTT	CALTKGPTPKYTDKLIF
TRDD3	TRDV1	TRDJ1	NA	TGTGCTCTTGGGGAAGTACCGCACTGGGGGATAGTCGATAAACTCATCTTT	CALGEVPHWGIVDKLIF
TRDD3	TRDV1	TRDJ1	once	TGTGCTCTTGGGGACTTCCACCTCCTTGTACTGGGGGCCCCGTACACCGATAAACTCATCTTT	CALGDFHLLVLGAPYTDKLIF
TRDD3	TRDV1	TRDJ1	NA	TGTGCTCTTGGGGAAGCCTTCCGCCAAACCCTTACTGGGGGAGTTCTTCTTTGGTACACCGATAAACTCATCTTT	CALGEAFRQTLTGGVLLWYTDKLIF
TRDD3	TRDV1	TRDJ1	NA	TGTGCTCTTGGGCTGGGGGTGATCGGAACCGATAAACTCATCTTT	CALGLGVIGTDKLIF
TRDD3	TRDV1	TRDJ1	NA	TGTGCTCTTGGGGAACTTTCTTCCCCCCGGCTGGGGGATACGTGCGGACGCACCGATAAACTCATCTTT	CALGELSSPRLGDTCGRTDKLIF
NA	TRDV1	TRDJ1	NA	TGTGCTCTTGGGGACCCCATTAGAAACGATAAACTCATCTTT	CALGDPIRNDKLIF
TRDD3	TRDV1	TRDJ1	NA	TGTGCTCTTGGGGAAGGGGGATACGCAAGGCTCATCTTT	CALGEGGYARLIF
TRDD3	TRDV1	TRDJ1	few	TGTGCTCTTGGGGAACTAGGCCGATACTGGGGGCCACGGGATAAACTCATCTTT	CALGELGRYWGPRDKLIF
NA	TRDV1	TRDJ1	once	TGTGCTCTTGGGTTGAAGGGGTCGTACACCGATAAACTCATCTTT	CALGLKGSYTDKLIF
NA	TRDV1	TRDJ1	few	TGTGCTCTTGGGGAACCGCGCCACTTCCGGCATAAACTCATCTTT	CALGEPRHFRHKLIF
TRDD3	TRDV1	TRDJ1	NA	TGTGCTCTTGGGGAAATGAGGATACGCACCGATAAACTCATCTTT	CALGEMRIRTDKLIF
TRDD2	TRDV1	TRDJ1	NA	TGTGCTCTTGGGGACCCTTCCTACGTACGACTCTGGGCTAAACTCATCTTT	CALGDPSYVRLWAKLIF
NA	TRDV1	TRDJ1	NA	TGTGCTCTTGGAGCCGAGTACACCGATAAACTCATCTTT	CALGAEYTDKLIF
NA	TRDV1	TRDJ1	few	TGTGCTCTTGGGGAACGGGTGGTCCCCCCAGGGGGGAAAACCGATAAACTCATCTTT	CALGERVVPPGGKTDKLIF
TRDD2	TRDV1	TRDJ1	NA	TGTGCTCTTGGGGGGGTCGATTCCTACTCTCTGGGACGAAACCTAAACACCGATAAACTCATCTTT	CALGGVDSYSLGRNLNTDKLIF
TRDD3	TRDV1	TRDJ1	NA	TGTGCTCTTGGGGAACGGGCCCCACTACTGGGGGATACTAAGGCCGATAAACTCATCTTT	CALGERAPLLGDTKADKLIF
TRDD3	TRDV1	TRDJ1	NA	TGTGCTCTTGGGGAACCCACTCCTACTGGGGGATACGCCTCGACCGATAAACTCATCTTT	CALGEPTPTGGYASTDKLIF
TRDD3	TRDV1	TRDJ1	NA	TGTGCTCTTGGGGAACCCATCTACCGTACTCTGGGGGTTTACACCGATAAACTCATCTTT	CALGEPIYRTLGVYTDKLIF
NA	TRDV1	TRDJ1	few	TGTGCTCTTGGCCGCTTTCGGCGGGCTACCATTTACACCGATAAACTCATCTTT	CALGRFRRATIYTDKLIF
NA	TRDV1	TRDJ1	NA	TGTGCTCTTGGTCCATTCTTCCTACGGCTGGGGGATACCGATAAACTCATCTTT	CALGPFFLRLGDTDKLIF
TRDD3	TRDV1	TRDJ1	NA	TGTGCTCTTGGGGAACTCCCCCTACTGGGGGATGGTGGATGCGGACTCATCTTT	CALGELPLLGDGGCGLIF
NA	TRDV1	TRDJ1	NA	TGTGCTCTTGGGGAACGGGGTGCTCTAACTCACACCGATAAACTCATCTTT	CALGERGALTHTDKLIF
NA	TRDV1	TRDJ1	NA	TGTGCTCTTGGGGAACTTGCTTCTGTCGTAGGGTTCCTACCGAACTGGGGACCATACACCGATAAACTCATCTTT	CALGELASVVGFLPNWGPYTDKLIF
NA	TRDV1	TRDJ1	NA	TGTGCTCTTGGGGAACTTTTCGCCGACCTACCCTACGTGCCTTTGACGTTGTACACCGATAAACTCATCTTT	CALGELFADLPYVPLTLYTDKLIF
TRDD3	TRDV1	TRDJ1	NA	TGTGCTCTTGGGGAACTAGGAAGCCTCCTAATTCCACATGGGGGATACTACGGCCTCATCTTT	CALGELGSLLIPHGGYYGLIF
NA	TRDV1	TRDJ1	NA	TGTGCTCTTGGGGAACCCCCTATCCTCGATAAACTCATCTTT	CALGEPPILDKLIF
NA	TRDV1	TRDJ1	few	TGTGCTCTTGGCTATTCTAGGCGGCGCGCGGGTATCCAGGCCGATAAACTCATCTTT	CALGYSRRRAGIQADKLIF
TRDD3	TRDV1	TRDJ1	few	TGTGCTCTTGGGGAAACGTCCCTACACCACGTCCCGTACTGGGGGATACTCTACACCGATAAACTCATCTTT	CALGETSLHHVPYWGILYTDKLIF
NA	TRDV1	TRDJ1	NA	TGTGCTCTTGGGGAACTAGATTCCAATGGGGGTTTGTACACCGATAAACTCATCTTT	CALGELDSNGGLYTDKLIF
NA	TRDV1	TRDJ1	few	TGTGCTCTTGGACCTTCCTTCGATAAACTGGGGCCCGTCGCCGATAAACTCATCTTT	CALGPSFDKLGPVADKLIF
TRDD2	TRDV1	TRDJ1	once	TGTGCTCTTGGGGAGGGCCTTCCTACAGACACCGATAAACTCATCTTT	CALGEGLPTDTDKLIF
NA	TRDV1	TRDJ1	NA	TGTGCTCTTGGGAAGCGGCCCGTAAGTATGACTGGGATCGATAAACTCATCTTT	CALGKRPVSMTGIDKLIF
NA	TRDV1	TRDJ1	NA	TGTGCTCTTGGGGAACTTTCGTCCTATCTAACAAAGTTCGATAAACTCATCTTT	CALGELSSYLTKFDKLIF